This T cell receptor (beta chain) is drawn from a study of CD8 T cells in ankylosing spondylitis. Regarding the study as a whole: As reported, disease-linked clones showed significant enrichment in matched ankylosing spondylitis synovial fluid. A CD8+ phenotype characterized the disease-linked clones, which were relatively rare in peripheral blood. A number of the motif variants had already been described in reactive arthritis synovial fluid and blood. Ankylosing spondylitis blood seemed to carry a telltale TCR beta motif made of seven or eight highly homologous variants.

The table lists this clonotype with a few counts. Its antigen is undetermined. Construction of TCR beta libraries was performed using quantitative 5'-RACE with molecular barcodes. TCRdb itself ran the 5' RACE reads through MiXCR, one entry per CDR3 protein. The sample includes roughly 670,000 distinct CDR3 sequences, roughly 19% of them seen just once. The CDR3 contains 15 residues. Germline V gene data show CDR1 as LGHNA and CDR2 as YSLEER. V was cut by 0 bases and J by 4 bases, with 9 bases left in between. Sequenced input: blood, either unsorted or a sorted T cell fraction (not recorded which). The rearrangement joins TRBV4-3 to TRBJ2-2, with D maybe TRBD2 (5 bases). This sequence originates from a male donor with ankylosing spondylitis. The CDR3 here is CASSQESGSTGELFF. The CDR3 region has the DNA TGCGCCAGCAGCCAAGAATCGGGGTCCACCGGGGAGCTGTTTTTT.